The sequence of this T cell receptor beta chain was determined in a study of blood T cell repertoires in COVID-19. Study-level background: Researchers got acute and convalescent COVID-19 samples from the United States, Italy and Spain. PBMCs, B-cell-depleted T cells, or T cells were the source of the cDNA or gDNA that made up the material.

In the original processing: The assay estimated nucleated cells by amplifying reference gene primers. Some clones are missing from TCRdb's copy, which holds only in-frame ones; the method was immunoSEQ multiplex PCR. V, J and clone size were drawn from that table, and D and trimming were deduced from the DNA. This sample has roughly 120,000 clones, with 82% found just once. V gave up 6 bases and J gave up 1 base, with 14 bases separating them. Germline assignment: CDR1 MDHEN and CDR2 SYDVKM. CDR3 size: 15 residues. Sequencing was performed on peripheral blood. The origin of this receptor is a man between 65 and 85 years old with acute or convalescent COVID-19. The chain joins TRBV28 to TRBJ2-3; no definite D call. The DNA for the CDR3 is TGTGCCAGCAGCTCATGGGTGGCGGGCACAGATACGCAGTATTTT. Amino acid sequence: CASSSWVAGTDTQYF.